This TCR beta chain derives from a study of blood T cell repertoires in COVID-19. Repertoires were generated with immunoSEQ multiplex PCR, while TCRdb's copy carries only in-frame clones and drops some. The profile shows a few hundred thousand clones, over 85% of them singletons. Germline V CDR1 and CDR2: WNHNN, SYGVQD (reference sequence). CDR3 size: 14 residues. With V trimmed by 6 bases and J by 4 bases, 5 bases remained unmatched. V and J are TRBV10-1 and TRBJ1-5; 8 bases map to TRBD1. The TCR comes from a woman aged 45-59 years who had been exposed to COVID-19. Sequences were obtained from PBMCs or T cells enriched from blood (not recorded which). CDR3 amino acids: CASRGQVGNQPQHF. The CDR3, as DNA: TGCGCCAGCAGGGGACAGGTCGGGAATCAGCCCCAGCATTTT.